The rows below give T cell receptor beta chains drawn from one sample of a study of blood T cell repertoires in COVID-19. Data came from immunoSEQ multiplex PCR; TCRdb stores just in-frame clones and leaves some out. Of around 220,000 clones detected, roughly three quarters appear once; the ten largest clones hold around 4.1%. What was sequenced was peripheral blood. Receptor source: a woman aged 40-49 years with active or convalescent COVID-19. Both conserved end residues are part of each CDR3. D genes are given only for firm matches. The listing skips clone size in some rows; elsewhere it reads once, few, many or a size class.

cdr3_length,v_call,clone_size,d_call,j_call,cdr3_aa,cdr3_nt
15,TRBV11-3,-,TRBD1,TRBJ1-1,CASSLGTGKDTEAFF,TGTGCCAGCAGCCTCGGGACAGGGAAGGACACTGAAGCTTTCTTT
13,TRBV28,-,-,TRBJ1-2,CASSLGRTYGYTF,TGTGCCAGCAGTTTAGGACGGACTTATGGCTACACCTTC
14,TRBV11-2,-,-,TRBJ2-7,CASSPIWSPHEQYF,TGTGCCAGCAGCCCTATATGGAGCCCCCACGAGCAGTACTTC
13,TRBV5-1,-,-,TRBJ1-6,CASSVQIGDTLHF,TGCGCCAGCAGCGTACAGATAGGGGACACCCTCCACTTT
17,TRBV6-1,once,-,TRBJ1-3,CASSEALWGGSGNTIYF,TGTGCCAGCAGTGAAGCGCTCTGGGGCGGCTCTGGAAACACCATATATTTT
13,TRBV30,-,-,TRBJ1-2,CAWSVRGRDGYTF,TGTGCCTGGAGTGTACGGGGTCGCGATGGCTACACCTTC
16,TRBV5-1,once,TRBD1,TRBJ1-6,CASSLEGAIDNSPLHF,TGCGCCAGCAGCTTGGAGGGGGCGATCGATAATTCACCCCTCCACTTT
11,TRBV6-6,-,-,TRBJ1-1,CASSSGTEAFF,TGTGCCAGCAGTTCCGGCACTGAAGCTTTCTTT
15,TRBV30,-,-,TRBJ2-1,CAWGALGGAGDEQFF,TGTGCCTGGGGGGCCCTAGGGGGGGCCGGCGATGAGCAGTTCTTC
15,TRBV4-2,-,TRBD2,TRBJ2-5,CASSQDRTSQETQYF,TGTGCCAGCAGCCAAGATCGGACTAGCCAAGAGACCCAGTACTTC
16,TRBV2,-,TRBD1,TRBJ2-3,CASSAFRDSDLDTQYF,TGTGCCAGCAGTGCTTTCCGGGACAGCGATTTAGATACGCAGTATTTT
13,TRBV5-1,few,-,TRBJ2-7,CASSFGRIYEQYF,TGCGCCAGCAGCTTCGGCAGGATCTACGAGCAGTACTTC
16,TRBV10-3,-,TRBD1,TRBJ2-1,CAISESWTGSYNEQFF,TGTGCCATCAGTGAGTCGTGGACAGGGTCCTACAATGAGCAGTTCTTC
15,TRBV5-1,-,TRBD2,TRBJ2-1,CASSPRLAENGEQFF,TGCGCCAGCAGCCCCCGACTAGCGGAGAACGGTGAGCAGTTCTTC
11,TRBV3-1/TRBV3-2,-,-,TRBJ1-1,CASSQAGEAFF,TGTGCCAGCAGCCAAGCGGGGGAAGCTTTCTTT
13,TRBV28,-,TRBD2,TRBJ2-3,CASKAGGTDTQYF,TGTGCCAGCAAAGCGGGGGGCACAGATACGCAGTATTTT
14,TRBV7-9,-,-,TRBJ1-2,CASSSARGTYGYTF,TGTGCCAGCAGCTCCGCCAGGGGAACCTATGGCTACACCTTC
14,TRBV7-9,-,TRBD1,TRBJ1-4,CASSWTGLVEKLFF,TGTGCCAGCAGCTGGACAGGCCTAGTTGAAAAACTGTTTTTT
12,TRBV25-1,-,-,TRBJ1-2,CASSDSGYGYTF,TGTGCCAGCAGTGACAGCGGCTATGGCTACACCTTC
16,TRBV27,-,-,TRBJ1-2,CASSRQPPGTGSGYTF,TGTGCCAGCAGTCGACAACCCCCAGGCACAGGGAGTGGCTACACCTTC
15,TRBV11-2,many,TRBD1,TRBJ2-1,CASSIRGQGNDEQFF,TGTGCCAGCAGCATTAGGGGACAGGGGAATGATGAGCAGTTCTTC
15,TRBV9,-,-,TRBJ2-3,CASSSGTSLPDTQYF,TGTGCCAGCAGCTCGGGGACTTCCCTCCCAGATACGCAGTATTTT
16,TRBV9,once,TRBD2,TRBJ2-3,CASSLTSGGAIDTQYF,TGTGCCAGCAGCTTGACTAGCGGGGGGGCGATAGATACGCAGTATTTT
16,TRBV10-3,-,TRBD1,TRBJ1-3,CAISESGGGSGNTIYF,TGTGCCATCAGTGAGTCAGGGGGCGGCTCTGGAAACACCATATATTTT
16,TRBV3-1/TRBV3-2,once,-,TRBJ2-2,CASSQGRGRGTGELFF,TGTGCCAGCAGCCAAGGGAGGGGGCGAGGGACCGGGGAGCTGTTTTTT
17,TRBV5-1,-,TRBD1,TRBJ2-1,CASSLGNSRGFYNEQFF,TGCGCCAGCAGCTTGGGGAATAGCAGGGGGTTTTACAATGAGCAGTTCTTC
16,TRBV18,once,TRBD1,TRBJ1-3,CASSPLEGATGNTIYF,TGTGCCAGCTCACCACTCGAGGGGGCAACTGGAAACACCATATATTTT
12,TRBV19,few,-,TRBJ1-5,CASSPTNQPQHF,TGTGCCAGTAGTCCGACAAATCAGCCCCAGCATTTT
12,TRBV5-5,-,-,TRBJ1-1,CASSLGATEAFF,TGTGCCAGCAGTTTAGGGGCAACTGAAGCTTTCTTT
14,TRBV29-1,-,TRBD1,TRBJ1-1,CSVAWQGGGTEAFF,TGCAGCGTGGCCTGGCAGGGGGGAGGCACTGAAGCTTTCTTT
14,TRBV5-1,once,-,TRBJ1-6,CASSSGGYNSPLHF,TGCGCCAGCAGCTCGGGTGGGTACAATTCACCCCTCCACTTT
18,TRBV9,-,TRBD1,TRBJ1-2,CASSVVFGPGTAGTGYTF,TGTGCCAGCAGCGTAGTTTTTGGACCCGGGACAGCCGGGACTGGCTACACCTTC
17,TRBV5-1,-,TRBD2,TRBJ2-5,CASSFKAKTSGAETQYF,TGCGCCAGCAGCTTCAAAGCAAAGACTAGCGGGGCAGAGACCCAGTACTTC
17,TRBV5-1,-,TRBD2,TRBJ2-3,CASSLPISGGSTDTQYF,TGCGCCAGCAGCTTGCCGATTAGCGGGGGGAGCACAGATACGCAGTATTTT
13,TRBV12-5,few,TRBD1,TRBJ2-7,CASGGQGSPEQYF,TGTGCTAGTGGGGGACAGGGATCTCCCGAGCAGTACTTC
13,TRBV2,-,-,TRBJ2-5,CASRAGTQETQYF,TGTGCCAGCAGGGCCGGGACACAAGAGACCCAGTACTTC
15,TRBV11-2,-,TRBD2,TRBJ2-5,CASSAGGAGGETQYF,TGTGCCAGCAGCGCAGGTGGAGCGGGGGGTGAGACCCAGTACTTC
14,TRBV5-4,many,-,TRBJ2-3,CASSPLRGTDTQYF,TGTGCCAGCAGCCCCTTACGAGGCACAGATACGCAGTATTTT
15,TRBV30,-,TRBD1,TRBJ1-5,CAWTTGGVSNQPQHF,TGTGCCTGGACCACAGGGGGCGTAAGCAATCAGCCCCAGCATTTT
16,TRBV6-5,-,TRBD1,TRBJ1-2,CASSYSDGTGGYGYTF,TGTGCCAGCAGTTACTCTGACGGGACAGGGGGTTATGGCTACACCTTC
17,TRBV5-1,-,-,TRBJ1-6,CASSLGGGSSYNSPLHF,TGCGCCAGCAGCTTGGGCGGCGGAAGCTCCTATAATTCACCCCTCCACTTT
16,TRBV3-1/TRBV3-2,-,-,TRBJ2-3,CASSQEVGLLRDTQYF,TGTGCCAGCAGCCAAGAGGTCGGATTATTGAGGGATACGCAGTATTTT
13,TRBV9,-,TRBD1,TRBJ1-1,CASSGTGDTEAFF,TGTGCCTCCTCCGGGACAGGGGACACTGAAGCTTTCTTT
14,TRBV2,-,TRBD1,TRBJ2-4,CASSGTVSANIQYF,TGTGCCAGCAGCGGGACAGTGTCCGCAAACATTCAGTACTTC
15,TRBV29-1,once,TRBD1,TRBJ2-1,CSVEAGTGASNEQFF,TGCAGCGTTGAAGCGGGGACAGGTGCGTCCAATGAGCAGTTCTTC
16,TRBV5-1,-,TRBD2,TRBJ2-1,CASSSGGTSGYNEQFF,TGCGCCAGCAGTTCGGGGGGGACTAGCGGGTACAATGAGCAGTTCTTC
16,TRBV2,-,TRBD1,TRBJ1-6,CASTGQGAAYNSPLHF,TGTGCCAGCACGGGACAGGGGGCCGCCTATAATTCACCCCTCCACTTT
14,TRBV10-2,-,-,TRBJ1-5,CASSERSSNQPQHF,TGCGCCAGCAGTGAGAGGAGCTCCAATCAGCCCCAGCATTTT
16,TRBV4-1,-,TRBD1,TRBJ2-7,CASSQGGNRGRHEQYF,TGCGCCAGCAGCCAAGGAGGGAACAGGGGAAGACACGAGCAGTACTTC
14,TRBV3-1/TRBV3-2,few,TRBD2,TRBJ2-3,CASSQTSVADTQYF,TGTGCCAGCAGCCAAACTAGCGTTGCAGATACGCAGTATTTT
14,TRBV19,-,-,TRBJ1-4,CASSMSGVNEKLFF,TGTGCCAGTAGTATGTCAGGGGTTAATGAAAAACTGTTTTTT